What follows are 25 T cell receptor beta chains derived from one specimen sequenced in a study of shared clonotypes between healthy human individuals (TCRdb year 2020). Library preparation was by the immunoSEQ multiplex PCR assay. As stored in TCRdb, this immuneACCESS dataset retains in-frame rearrangements with V and J assigned. A fraction of the clones does not appear; measured against another copy, unresolved V genes explain less than half of the discrepancy, and the remainder lacks a known reason. This sample has about 470,000 clones in its table, and 70% to 80% of those were observed once. Under 15% of the sample goes to the ten largest clones. Sequencing was done on a sample of PBMCs. These receptors all stem from a woman aged 40 to 50 in good health. Some clones in this sample may be carry-over from other donors' samples.

This chain connects TRBV6-1 to TRBJ1-1; D unresolved. CDR3 length equals 15 residues. Germline V lookup: CDR1 MNHNS, CDR2 SASEGT. Trimming took 4 bases from V and 1 from J, leaving 13 bases between them. CDR3: CASSVQGGGNTEAFF. The CDR3 nucleotides read TGTGCCAGCAGTGTCCAAGGTGGCGGGAACACTGAAGCTTTCTTT.

The J gene is TRBJ1-2, the V gene TRBV15; D may be TRBD1 (5 bases). V was shortened by 1 base and J by 3 bases, with 12 bases between the two germline ends. This CDR3 spans 15 amino acids. CDR1 LNHNV and CDR2 YYDKDF come from the germline V gene (reference sequence). The CDR3 nucleotides are TGTGCCACCAGCAGAGCCCGGGACCGAGACTATGGCTACACCTTC. This encodes CATSRARDRDYGYTF.

In this sample, this clone turned up a few times. J is TRBJ2-5 and V is TRBV29-1; 8 bases are a match to TRBD1. Near its end, the DNA agrees better with TRBJ2-7, so the J call may be wrong. This CDR3 comprises 14 residues. CDR1 SQVTM and CDR2 ANQGSEA come from the germline V gene. The CDR3 DNA reads as TGCAGCGTGGAGCACGGGACAGGTTCATCCGAGCAGTACTTC. This sequence encodes CSVEHGTGSSEQYF.

This clone showed up just a few times. J is TRBJ2-1 and V is TRBV5-4; TRBD2 might be the D (7 bases). Germline V gene sequence: CDR1 SGHNT, CDR2 YYREEE (reference sequence). The CDR3 contains 15 residues. The ends were cut back, 4 bases at V and 7 bases at J, with 18 bases in the middle. CDR3 loop: CASSLGGGSGNEQFF. CDR3 nucleotides: TGTGCCAGCAGCCTGGGGGGCGGGAGTGGTAATGAGCAGTTCTTC.

DNA of the CDR3: TGTGCCAGCAGTTTCTGGCGGGAGAACTACGAGCAGTACTTC. Encoded protein: CASSFWRENYEQYF. The chain carries TRBV28 and TRBJ2-7; the match to TRBD2 covers 7 bases. The CDR3 length is 14 residues. J was trimmed by 3 bases and V by 3 bases; bases with no gene match: 5. The germline gives CDR1 MDHEN, CDR2 SYDVKM.

This clone was observed once. Other DNA sequences in this sample translate to the same CDR3. The chain links TRBV29-1 to TRBJ2-2; possible D gene TRBD1, 5 bases. The CDR3 has 12 amino acids. The germline CDR1 and CDR2 sequences are SQVTM and ANQGSEA. The V end was cut by 4 bases, the J end by 5 bases, with 8 bases between. CDR3 DNA: TGCAGCGTTGGGGGCTGGACCGGGGAGCTGTTTTTT. Protein product: CSVGGWTGELFF.

This chain connects TRBV5-1 to TRBJ2-3; 9 bases are a match to TRBD2. This CDR3 contains 16 residues. CDR1 is SGHRS, CDR2 YFSETQ, per germline. V shed 0 bases, J shed 6 bases, and the junction held 8 bases outside the gene matches. CDR3 DNA: TGCGCCAGCAGCTTGGATGGTAGCGGGGGAGGGGATACGCAGTATTTT. Protein sequence: CASSLDGSGGGDTQYF.

The chain couples TRBV19 to TRBJ2-7; TRBD2 matches 13 bases. V lost 9 bases, J lost 5 bases, and 10 bases stayed unmatched. There are 15 residues in the CDR3. Germline loops: CDR1 LNHDA, CDR2 SQIVND (reference sequence). The CDR3 nucleotides read TGTGCCAGCAGCACCCGGACTAGCGGGAGCGACGAGCAGTACTTC. It yields the protein CASSTRTSGSDEQYF.

The chain recombines TRBV14 with TRBJ2-1; D is unclear. The V end was cut by 0 bases, the J end by 6 bases, with 9 bases between. CDR3 length: 14 amino acids. Germline CDR1 SGHDN, CDR2 FVKESK. This chain's CDR3 is CASSQELGINEQFF. The DNA for the CDR3 is TGTGCCAGCAGCCAAGAGTTGGGAATCAATGAGCAGTTCTTC.

This chain joins TRBV7-2 and TRBJ2-1; the match to TRBD1 covers 7 bases. The germline V gene has CDR1 SGHTA and CDR2 FQGNSA. Trimming at V came to 10 bases and at J to 4 bases, leaving 10 bases not matched to a gene. The CDR3 totals 14 residues. This CDR3 reads CATKRGQAYNEQFF. The DNA for the CDR3 is TGTGCCACCAAGAGAGGACAGGCATACAATGAGCAGTTCTTC.

This chain links TRBV11-2 with TRBJ2-1, with 7 bases fitting TRBD2. Germline V gene lookup returns CDR1 SGHAT and CDR2 FQNNGV. The ends lost 3 bases at V and 6 bases at J; junction bases unmatched: 8. This CDR3 region has 15 residues. The CDR3 reads CASSFSSGGINEQFF. The CDR3 coding sequence is TGTGCCAGCAGCTTTTCTAGCGGAGGGATCAATGAGCAGTTCTTC.

The chain has TRBV6-5 and TRBJ2-2; D is undetermined. Deletions cut 8 bases from V and 3 bases from J, with 7 bases between. Looked up from germline, CDR1 is MNHEY and CDR2 is SVGAGI. The CDR3 is 12 residues long. The CDR3 sequence is CASSRDTGELFF. The CDR3, as DNA: TGTGCCAGCTCGAGAGACACCGGGGAGCTGTTTTTT.

V gene TRBV30 combines with J gene TRBJ1-4; D is ambiguous. Germline values: CDR1 GTSNPN, CDR2 SVGIG (reference sequence). This CDR3 is 13 amino acids long. V lost 5 bases, J lost 8 bases, and 15 bases lay in between. In nucleotides, the CDR3 is TGTGCCTGGGGTAATGGGAATGGGGAAAAACTGTTTTTT. Its protein product is CAWGNGNGEKLFF.

This chain uses TRBV5-1 with TRBJ2-1; 9 bases agree with TRBD2. After removal of 2 bases from V and 6 bases from J, the junction contained 6 bases not matched to a gene. The CDR3 has 15 residues. The germline CDR1 and CDR2 sequences are SGHRS and YFSETQ. The CDR3 spells CASSLWASGVNEQFF. The CDR3 DNA is TGCGCCAGCAGCTTATGGGCTAGCGGGGTCAATGAGCAGTTCTTC.

Note on this clone: The sample contains more than one DNA sequence encoding this CDR3. This rearrangement joins TRBV30 to TRBJ1-3; D is undetermined. The germline V and J ends were trimmed by 2 bases and 0 bases, with 8 bases remaining between them. The germline V gene has CDR1 GTSNPN and CDR2 SVGIG (reference sequence). The CDR3 has 14 residues. CDR3 sequence: CAWSWGGSGNTIYF. CDR3 nucleotides: TGTGCCTGGAGTTGGGGAGGCTCTGGAAACACCATATATTTT.

CDR3 nucleotide sequence: TGTGCCAGCAGCTCCCCTCAACTAGCGGGATTTCGCAATGAGCAGTTCTTC. Translated: CASSSPQLAGFRNEQFF. V usage is TRBV13 and J usage is TRBJ2-1; 10 positions match TRBD2. The CDR3 contains 17 residues. Germline-derived CDR1 and CDR2 are PRHDT and FYEKMQ (reference sequence). V trimming: 4 bases; J trimming: 6 bases; junction bases outside the gene matches: 12.

J is TRBJ2-1 and V is TRBV27; D could derive from TRBD1 or TRBD2 (5 bases each). The V and J ends lost 3 bases and 8 bases respectively, with 14 bases between them. This CDR3 spans 14 amino acids. CDR1 is MNHEY and CDR2 is SMNVEV in the germline V gene (reference sequence). CDR3: CASSLGTSAYEQFF. CDR3 DNA: TGTGCCAGCAGTTTGGGGACGTCGGCCTATGAGCAGTTCTTC.

A word on this clone: Other DNA sequences in this sample translate to the same CDR3. This chain connects TRBV30 to TRBJ1-5; no definite D call. The V end was cut by 2 bases, the J end by 2 bases, with 13 bases between. Germline lookup yields CDR1 GTSNPN and CDR2 SVGIG (reference sequence). This CDR3 has 15 amino acids. The CDR3 region is CAWSRGVGGNQPQHF. Here the CDR3 DNA reads TGTGCCTGGAGTCGAGGAGTTGGTGGCAATCAGCCCCAGCATTTT.

The chain employs TRBV7-8 and TRBJ2-3; tentatively, D is TRBD1 or TRBD2 (5 bases each). Germline loops: CDR1 SGHVS, CDR2 FQNEAQ. This CDR3 spans 16 amino acids. Deletions cut 2 bases from V and 1 base from J, with 13 bases between. The CDR3 DNA reads TGTGCCAGCAGCTTATGGACTGGGACGCGCACAGATACGCAGTATTTT. It yields the protein CASSLWTGTRTDTQYF.

The chain links TRBV28 to TRBJ2-6; TRBD1 matches 11 bases. This CDR3 is 18 amino acids long. After removal of 6 bases from V and 0 bases from J, the junction contained 7 bases not matched to a gene. CDR1 and CDR2 (germline): MDHEN, SYDVKM. The CDR3 DNA is TGTGCCAGCAGCCCAGGACAGGGGGCTTTCTCTGGGGCCAACGTCCTGACTTTC. Translation: CASSPGQGAFSGANVLTF.

The J gene is TRBJ2-7, the V gene TRBV6-1; D is undetermined. The CDR3 totals 13 residues. Between the trimmed V and J ends, which lost 1 base and 3 bases, there was a span of 7 bases. Germline V gives CDR1 MNHNS, CDR2 SASEGT. The DNA for the CDR3 is TGTGCCAGCAGTGAAGAGGCCGTCTACGAGCAGTACTTC. Residues: CASSEEAVYEQYF.

The chain combines TRBV11-2 with TRBJ2-7; 8 bases are shared with TRBD2. V shed 2 bases and J 1 base; nucleotides not matched to a gene: 4. The CDR3 is made up of 15 amino acids. Germline V lookup: CDR1 SGHAT, CDR2 FQNNGV. The CDR3 DNA sequence: TGTGCCAGCAGCTTAATCCTAGCGGGTTCCTACGAGCAGTACTTC. Protein sequence: CASSLILAGSYEQYF.

The chain links TRBV7-6 to TRBJ2-5; D remains ambiguous. Trimming removed 5 bases at V and 4 bases at J, with 14 bases between. The CDR3 extends over 14 amino acids. Germline V gene sequence: CDR1 SGHVS, CDR2 FNYEAQ. CDR3 region: CASSPSISAETQYF. The CDR3 coding sequence is TGTGCCAGCAGCCCCAGCATTTCAGCAGAGACCCAGTACTTC. The complete variable domain, with remaining parts taken from reference TRBV7-6 and TRBJ2-5, reads GAGVSQSPRYKVTKRGQDVALRCDPISGHVSLYWYRQALGQGPEFLTYFNYEAQQDKSGLPNDRFSAERPEGSISTLTIQRTEQRDSAMYRCASSPSISAETQYFGPGTRLLVL.

The CDR3 protein is CASSLVSDTEAFF. The CDR3 nucleotides read TGTGCCAGCAGCTTGGTTTCAGACACTGAAGCTTTCTTT. The V and J genes are TRBV5-5 and TRBJ1-1; the D is unclear. Germline values: CDR1 SGHKS, CDR2 YYEKEE (reference sequence). Trimming pared 0 bases from V and 3 bases from J, leaving 6 bases between. The CDR3 sequence is 13 residues long.

The V gene is TRBV2, the J gene TRBJ2-1; the match to TRBD2 covers 9 bases. CDR3 length: 15 residues. From germline, CDR1 is SNHLY and CDR2 FYNNEI. The CDR3 bases are TGTGCTAGCCAGCAGGCTAGCGGGACCCCCGGGGAGCAGTTCTTC. This sequence encodes CASQQASGTPGEQFF.